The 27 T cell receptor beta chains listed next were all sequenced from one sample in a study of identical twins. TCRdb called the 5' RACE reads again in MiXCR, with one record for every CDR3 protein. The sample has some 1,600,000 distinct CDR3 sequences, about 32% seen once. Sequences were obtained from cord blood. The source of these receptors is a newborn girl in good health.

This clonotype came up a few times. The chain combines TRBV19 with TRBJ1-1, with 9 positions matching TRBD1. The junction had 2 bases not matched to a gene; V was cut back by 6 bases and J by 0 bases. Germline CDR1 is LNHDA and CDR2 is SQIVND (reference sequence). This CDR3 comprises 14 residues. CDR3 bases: TGTGCCAGTAGCACAGGGGGCATGAACACTGAAGCTTTCTTT. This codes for CASSTGGMNTEAFF.

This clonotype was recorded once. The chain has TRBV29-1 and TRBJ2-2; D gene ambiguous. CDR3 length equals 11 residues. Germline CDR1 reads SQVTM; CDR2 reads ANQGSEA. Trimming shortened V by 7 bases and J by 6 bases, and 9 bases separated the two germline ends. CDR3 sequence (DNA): TGCAGCGCTGGAAGGTCCGGGGAGCTGTTTTTT. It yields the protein CSAGRSGELFF.

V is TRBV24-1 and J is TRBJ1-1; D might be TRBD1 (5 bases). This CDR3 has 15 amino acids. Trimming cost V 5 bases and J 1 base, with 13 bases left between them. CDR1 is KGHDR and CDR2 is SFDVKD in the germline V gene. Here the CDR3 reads CATSGGRDRNTEAFF. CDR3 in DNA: TGTGCCACCAGTGGGGGCAGGGATAGGAACACTGAAGCTTTCTTT.

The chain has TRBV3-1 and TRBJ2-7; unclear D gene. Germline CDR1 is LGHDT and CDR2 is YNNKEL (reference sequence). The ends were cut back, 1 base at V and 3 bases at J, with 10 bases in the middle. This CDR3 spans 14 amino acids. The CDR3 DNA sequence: TGTGCCAGCAGCCAAGGGGCCCTTTTCTACGAGCAGTACTTC. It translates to CASSQGALFYEQYF.

CDR3 DNA: TGTGCCAGCCTCCGGGGGCCCTTGGAGGCAGATACGCAGTATTTT. Amino acids: CASLRGPLEADTQYF. This chain uses TRBV6-6 with TRBJ2-3, with D perhaps being TRBD1 or TRBD2 (6 bases each). Germline CDR1 is MNHNY and CDR2 is SVGAGI (reference sequence). The CDR3 has 15 residues. The V and J ends lost 8 bases and 4 bases respectively, with 19 bases between them.

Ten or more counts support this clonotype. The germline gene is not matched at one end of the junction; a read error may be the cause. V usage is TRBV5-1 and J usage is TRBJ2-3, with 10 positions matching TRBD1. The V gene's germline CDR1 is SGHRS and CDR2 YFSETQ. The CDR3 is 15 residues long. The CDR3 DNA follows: TGTGCCAGCAGCTGGACAGGGGGAAGCACAGATACGCAGTATTTT. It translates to CASSWTGGSTDTQYF.

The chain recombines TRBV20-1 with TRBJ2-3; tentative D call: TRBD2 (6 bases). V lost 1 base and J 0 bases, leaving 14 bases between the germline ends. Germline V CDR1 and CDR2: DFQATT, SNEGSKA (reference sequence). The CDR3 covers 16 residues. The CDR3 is CSARGGRTTSTDTQYF. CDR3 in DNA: TGCAGTGCTAGAGGGGGACGGACTACTAGCACAGATACGCAGTATTTT.

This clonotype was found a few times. CDR3 protein: CASSSRTSGPMNTEAFF. The CDR3 nucleotides read TGTGCCAGCAGCTCCAGGACCTCGGGGCCCATGAACACTGAAGCTTTCTTT. The chain uses TRBV11-2 and TRBJ1-1; a weak D match, TRBD1 (5 bases). The CDR3 is 17 amino acids. The V and J ends lost 4 bases and 0 bases respectively, with 18 bases between them. CDR1 and CDR2 (germline): SGHAT, FQNNGV.

The CDR3 nucleotides read TGTGCCATCAGTGGGACTAGTATACACAATGAGCAGTTCTTC. It specifies CAISGTSIHNEQFF. The chain has TRBV10-3 and TRBJ2-1; 7 bases agree with TRBD2. The CDR3 is made up of 14 amino acids. CDR1 ENHRY and CDR2 SYGVKD come from the germline V gene. Unmatched junction bases numbered 5, after V lost 4 bases and J lost 5 bases.

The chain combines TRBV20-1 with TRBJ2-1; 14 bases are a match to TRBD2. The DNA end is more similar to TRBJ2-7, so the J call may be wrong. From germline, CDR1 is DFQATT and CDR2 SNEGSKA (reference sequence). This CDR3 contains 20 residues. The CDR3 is CSARKGRTSGRKSSYNEQYF. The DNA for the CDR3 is TGCAGTGCTAGAAAAGGTCGGACTAGCGGGAGGAAGAGCTCCTACAATGAGCAGTACTTC.

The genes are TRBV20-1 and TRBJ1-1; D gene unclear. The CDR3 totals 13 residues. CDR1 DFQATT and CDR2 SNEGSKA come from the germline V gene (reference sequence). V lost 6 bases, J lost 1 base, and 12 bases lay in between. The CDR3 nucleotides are TGCAGTGCGCATGGGCCGGAGAACACTGAAGCTTTCTTT. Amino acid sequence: CSAHGPENTEAFF.

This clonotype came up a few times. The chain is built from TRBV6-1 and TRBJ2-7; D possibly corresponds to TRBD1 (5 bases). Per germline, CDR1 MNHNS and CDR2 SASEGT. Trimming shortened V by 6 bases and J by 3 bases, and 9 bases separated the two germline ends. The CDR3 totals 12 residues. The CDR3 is CASREQDYEQYF. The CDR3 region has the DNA TGTGCCAGCAGAGAACAGGACTACGAGCAGTACTTC.

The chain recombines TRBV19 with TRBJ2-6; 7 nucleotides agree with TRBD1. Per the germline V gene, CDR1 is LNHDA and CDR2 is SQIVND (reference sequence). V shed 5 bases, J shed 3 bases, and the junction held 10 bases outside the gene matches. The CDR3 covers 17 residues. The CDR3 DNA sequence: TGTGCCAGTAGTCTACCAGGGGGAATCAATGGGGCCAACGTCCTGACTTTC. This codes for CASSLPGGINGANVLTF. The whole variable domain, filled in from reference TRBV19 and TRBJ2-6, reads DGGITQSPKYLFRKEGQNVTLSCEQNLNHDAMYWYRQDPGQGLRLIYYSQIVNDFQKGDIAEGYSVSREKKESFPLTVTSAQKNPTAFYLCASSLPGGINGANVLTFGAGSRLTVL.

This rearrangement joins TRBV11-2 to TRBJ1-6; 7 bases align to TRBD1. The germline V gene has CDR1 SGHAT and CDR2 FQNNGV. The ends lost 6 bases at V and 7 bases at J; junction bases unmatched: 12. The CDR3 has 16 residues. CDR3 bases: TGTGCCAGCAGGAGGGTACAGGGGCAAAAAAATTCACCCCTCCACTTT. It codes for CASRRVQGQKNSPLHF.

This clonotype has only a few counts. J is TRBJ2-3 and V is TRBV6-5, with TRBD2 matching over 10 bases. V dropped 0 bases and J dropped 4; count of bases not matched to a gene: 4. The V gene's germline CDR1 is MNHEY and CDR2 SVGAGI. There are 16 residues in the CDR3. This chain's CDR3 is CASSYSASGSPDTQYF. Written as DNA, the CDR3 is TGTGCCAGCAGTTACTCGGCTAGCGGGAGTCCAGATACGCAGTATTTT.

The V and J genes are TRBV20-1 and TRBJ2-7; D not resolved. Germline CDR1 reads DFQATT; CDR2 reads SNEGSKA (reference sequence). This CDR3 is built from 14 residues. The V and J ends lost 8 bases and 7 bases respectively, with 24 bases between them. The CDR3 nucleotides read TGCAGTTATTCCCCTTTGGCGAACTACAATGAGCAGTACTTC. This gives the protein CSYSPLANYNEQYF.

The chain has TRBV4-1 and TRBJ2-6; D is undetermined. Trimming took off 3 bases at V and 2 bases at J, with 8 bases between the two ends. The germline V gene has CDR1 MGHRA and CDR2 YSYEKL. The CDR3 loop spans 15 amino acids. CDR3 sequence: CASSHRVTGANVLTF. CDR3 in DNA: TGCGCCAGCAGCCACCGGGTAACTGGGGCCAACGTCCTGACTTTC.

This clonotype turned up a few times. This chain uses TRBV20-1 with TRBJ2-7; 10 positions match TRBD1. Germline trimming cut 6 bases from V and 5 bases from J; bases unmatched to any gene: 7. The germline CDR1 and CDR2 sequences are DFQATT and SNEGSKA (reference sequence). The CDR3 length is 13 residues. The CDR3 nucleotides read TGCAGTGCGCAGGGACAGGGGACCCACGAGCAGTACTTC. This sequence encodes CSAQGQGTHEQYF.

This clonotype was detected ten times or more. CDR3 protein: CASSEWGKHEQFF. CDR3 nucleotides: TGTGCCAGCAGTGAATGGGGAAAACATGAGCAGTTCTTC. The chain has TRBV2 and TRBJ2-1; no clear D. The CDR3 totals 13 residues. V was cut by 2 bases and J by 8 bases, with 10 bases left in between. From germline, CDR1 is SNHLY and CDR2 FYNNEI.

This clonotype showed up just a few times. The DNA for the CDR3 is TGTGCCATCAGTGAGGAGGGGACAGGGGGCGAGACTTTCTTT. Residues: CAISEEGTGGETFF. This rearrangement joins TRBV10-3 to TRBJ1-1; 12 bases match TRBD1. CDR1 and CDR2 (germline): ENHRY, SYGVKD. The V and J ends lost 2 bases and 12 bases, in that order; junction bases with no gene match: 7. CDR3 length: 14 residues.

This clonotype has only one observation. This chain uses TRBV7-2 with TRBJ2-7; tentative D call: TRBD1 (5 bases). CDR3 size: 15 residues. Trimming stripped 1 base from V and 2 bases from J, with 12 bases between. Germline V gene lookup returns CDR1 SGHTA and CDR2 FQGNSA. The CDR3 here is CASSLEDTVTYEQYF. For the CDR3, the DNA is TGTGCCAGCAGCTTAGAGGACACCGTAACCTACGAGCAGTACTTC.

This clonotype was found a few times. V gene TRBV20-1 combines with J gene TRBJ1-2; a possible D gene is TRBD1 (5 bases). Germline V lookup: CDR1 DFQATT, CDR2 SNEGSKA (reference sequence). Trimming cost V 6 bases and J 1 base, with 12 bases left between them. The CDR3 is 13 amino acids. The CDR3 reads CSAHEGNNYGYTF. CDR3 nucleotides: TGCAGTGCCCACGAGGGGAATAACTATGGCTACACCTTC.

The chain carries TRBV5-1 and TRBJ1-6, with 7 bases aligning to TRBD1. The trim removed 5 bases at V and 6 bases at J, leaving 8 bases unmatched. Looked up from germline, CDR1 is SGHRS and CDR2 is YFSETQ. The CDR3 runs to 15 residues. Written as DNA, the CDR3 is TGCGCCAGCAGTGACAGGGTTTCGGGTAATTCACCCCTCCACTTT. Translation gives CASSDRVSGNSPLHF.

In DNA form, the CDR3 reads TGTGCCAGCAGTTACGGGACAGGGTCCGAGCAGTACTTC. It encodes CASSYGTGSEQYF. V and J are TRBV27 and TRBJ2-7; 9 bases agree with TRBD1. Losses at the gene ends were 4 bases for V and 6 bases for J; bases not matched to a gene: 4. The CDR3 sequence is 13 residues long. Per germline, CDR1 MNHEY and CDR2 SMNVEV (reference sequence).

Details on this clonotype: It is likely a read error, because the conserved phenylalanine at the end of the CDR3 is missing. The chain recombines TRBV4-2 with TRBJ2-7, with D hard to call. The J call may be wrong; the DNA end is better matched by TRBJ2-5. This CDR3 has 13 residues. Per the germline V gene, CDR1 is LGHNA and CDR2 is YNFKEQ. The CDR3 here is CASSQDGYETQYL. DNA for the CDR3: TGTGCCAGCAGCCAAGATGGGTACGAGACCCAGTACTTA.

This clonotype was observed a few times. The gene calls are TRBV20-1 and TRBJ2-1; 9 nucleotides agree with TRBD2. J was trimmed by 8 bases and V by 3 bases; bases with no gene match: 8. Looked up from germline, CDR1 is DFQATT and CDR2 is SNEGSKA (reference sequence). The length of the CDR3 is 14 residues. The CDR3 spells CSARGTSWGDEQFF. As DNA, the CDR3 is TGCAGTGCTAGGGGGACTAGCTGGGGAGATGAGCAGTTCTTC.

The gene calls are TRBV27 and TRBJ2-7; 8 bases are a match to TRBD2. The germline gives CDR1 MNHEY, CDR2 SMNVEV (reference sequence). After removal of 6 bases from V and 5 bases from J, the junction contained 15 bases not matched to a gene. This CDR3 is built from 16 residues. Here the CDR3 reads CASRVTLGAGVNEQYF. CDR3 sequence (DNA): TGTGCCAGCAGGGTAACACTAGGAGCGGGAGTCAACGAGCAGTACTTC.